The sequence of this T cell receptor (beta chain) was determined in a study of liver allograft versus peripheral blood T cells. About the research overall: Within transplanted livers, the T cell receptor repertoires were examined and compared against the repertoires present in the peripheral blood of liver transplant recipients.

A few counts support this clonotype. Its antigen is unknown. TCRdb redid the calling of the reads with MiXCR, one entry per CDR3 protein. The sample records about 8,400 distinct CDR3 sequences, approximately 17% being singletons. Study-wide findings and caveats: Peripheral blood reportedly held T cell receptor repertoires that differed from those inside liver allografts.

The CDR3 is 14 residues long. Germline V gives CDR1 SGHVS, CDR2 FNYEAQ. V lost 5 bases and J 1 base, leaving 8 bases between the germline ends. The chain is built from TRBV7-6 and TRBJ2-2, with D unclear. The sequence came from a human patient who had a liver transplant. Some of the T cells might come from the graft donor. In DNA, the CDR3 is TGTGCCAGCAGCCCTACTGTGAACACCGGGGAGCTGTTTTTT. As protein: CASSPTVNTGELFF.